This T cell receptor beta chain was observed in a study of Tregs in tolerant kidney transplant recipients (dated by TCRdb to the late 2010s). Regarding the study in general: The study used TCRbeta sequencing to identify donor-specific regulatory T cells before combined kidney and bone marrow transplantation, then tracked those cells after transplant. General findings and caveats noted by the study authors: The study was constrained by small patient numbers, and validation of the findings is required in larger populations and under other immunosuppression protocols. Donor-specific Treg expansion was found to exceed global Treg expansion in tolerant patients, suggesting antigen-driven rather than nonspecific expansion. Biological reproducibility was not directly addressed, though technical replication error appeared minimal. Because the PCR primers were changed over time for some patients, nucleotide-level comparison could not be performed across the samples from those patients. Expanding Tregs with activated donor B cells appeared to identify the most biologically relevant and donor-specific TCRbeta repertoire.

To note about this clone: It lacks a known antigen. Per-base qualities were not stored, and no clone one base away is much larger.

Related donors were used in the transplants with nonmyeloablative bone marrow transplantation, and mixed chimerism was transient in the human trials. Thawed PBMCs were FACS-sorted into unstimulated Tregs (CD4+CD25+CD127-), CD4+ non-Tregs (CD4+CD25-), CD4 cells and CD8 cells. The patients were a handful of recipients of combined kidney and bone marrow transplants from the ITN036ST trial, and samples were available only for these trial subjects. Healthy control blood was processed to PBMCs by Ficoll density gradient and cryopreserved, and patient PBMCs were collected before and after transplant. V has 3 bases trimmed and J has 6 bases trimmed; junction bases matching no gene number 13. The germline V gene specifies SGHTA as CDR1 and FQGNSA as CDR2. The CDR3 measures 16 amino acids from cysteine to phenylalanine. Just CDR3 DNA is preserved here, 48 bases in frame from base 1. For TCRbeta CDR3 sequencing, genomic DNA was extracted from sorted cells using the QIAGEN DNeasy Blood and Tissue Kit. High-throughput TCRbeta CDR3 sequencing, which included PCR amplification with bias correction and internal controls, was done commercially through immunoSEQ. Processing in the source paper ran as follows. Unique productive TCRbeta sequences were defined by CDR3 nucleotide sequence when primers matched and otherwise by CDR3 amino acid sequence together with Vbeta and Jbeta genes. As a correction for sorting error, sequences shared between sorted populations at a frequency ratio of 2:1 or less were discarded, and the remaining shared sequences were assigned to the higher population. Donor-reactive sequences were defined as at least 5-fold expanded in CFSE-low cells versus unstimulated cells, with frequency of at least 0.01% in CFSE-low cells. Repertoire divergence was quantified by Jensen-Shannon divergence calculated from the top 100 TCRbeta sequences ranked by frequency. When a sample had multiple sequencing runs, each run was corrected for sorting error separately and the runs were then pooled. TCRdb obtained this table from immuneACCESS and retained in-frame rearrangements with V and J assigned. These tables miss some clones; where compared with another copy, unresolved V genes account for less than half of the shortfall, and the remainder is unexplained. Clonal size and the V and J genes are those of that table, whereas D and trimming came from the DNA. Within this sample are fewer than 55,000 clones, with approximately 89% of them counted one time only. Roughly 15% of the sample is in the top ten clones.

The material was CD8+ T cells from blood (PBMCs), obtained 12 months after the transplant. The chain couples TRBV7-2 to TRBJ2-7; TRBD1 agrees with 8 junctional bases. The receptor was derived from a human patient who received a combined kidney and bone marrow transplant. After a transplant, certain T cells may trace back to the graft donor. The DNA sequence reads TGTGCCAGCAGCTTTCCCAGGGGGCAGGGGCGCTTCGAGCAGTACTTC. Translated, this is CASSFPRGQGRFEQYF.